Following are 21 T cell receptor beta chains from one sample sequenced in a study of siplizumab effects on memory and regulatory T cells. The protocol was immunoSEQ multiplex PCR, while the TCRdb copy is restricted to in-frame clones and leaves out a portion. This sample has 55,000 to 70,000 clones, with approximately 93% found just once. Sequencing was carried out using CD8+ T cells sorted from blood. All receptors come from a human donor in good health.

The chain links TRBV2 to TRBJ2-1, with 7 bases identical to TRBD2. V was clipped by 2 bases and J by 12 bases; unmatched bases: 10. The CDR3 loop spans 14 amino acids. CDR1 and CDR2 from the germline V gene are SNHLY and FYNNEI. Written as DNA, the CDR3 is TGTGCCAGCAGTGAACCGACTAGCAGCTTGGGGCAGTTCTTC. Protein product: CASSEPTSSLGQFF.

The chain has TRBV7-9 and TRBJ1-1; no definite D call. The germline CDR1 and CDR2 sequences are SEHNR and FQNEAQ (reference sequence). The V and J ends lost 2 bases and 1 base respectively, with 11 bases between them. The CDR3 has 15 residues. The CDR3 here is CASSLLQESNTEAFF. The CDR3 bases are TGTGCCAGCAGCTTACTCCAGGAATCGAACACTGAAGCTTTCTTT.

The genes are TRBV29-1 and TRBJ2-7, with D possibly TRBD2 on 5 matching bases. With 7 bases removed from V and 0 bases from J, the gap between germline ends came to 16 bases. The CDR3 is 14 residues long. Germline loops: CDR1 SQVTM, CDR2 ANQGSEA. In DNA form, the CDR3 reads TGCAGCGCCGGGGATGGACGGACCTCCTACGAGCAGTACTTC. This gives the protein CSAGDGRTSYEQYF.

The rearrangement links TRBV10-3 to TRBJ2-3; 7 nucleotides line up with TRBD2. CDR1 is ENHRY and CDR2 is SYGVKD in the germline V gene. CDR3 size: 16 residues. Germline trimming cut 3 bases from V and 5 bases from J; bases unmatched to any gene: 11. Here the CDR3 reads CAISDTAGEAVDTQYF. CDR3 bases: TGTGCCATCAGTGACACGGCGGGAGAAGCGGTAGATACGCAGTATTTT.

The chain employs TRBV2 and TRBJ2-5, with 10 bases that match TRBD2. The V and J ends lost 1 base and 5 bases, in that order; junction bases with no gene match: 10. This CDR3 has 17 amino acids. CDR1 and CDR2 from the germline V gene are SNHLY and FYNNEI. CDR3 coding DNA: TGTGCCAGCAGTGAAGACCTGACTAGCGGGCCGCCCGAGACCCAGTACTTC. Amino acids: CASSEDLTSGPPETQYF.

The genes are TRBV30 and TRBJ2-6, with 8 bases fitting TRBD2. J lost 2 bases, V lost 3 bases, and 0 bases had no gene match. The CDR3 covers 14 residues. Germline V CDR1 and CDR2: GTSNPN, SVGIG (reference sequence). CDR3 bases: TGTGCCTGGAGAGCGGGAGCTGGGGCCAACGTCCTGACTTTC. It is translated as CAWRAGAGANVLTF.

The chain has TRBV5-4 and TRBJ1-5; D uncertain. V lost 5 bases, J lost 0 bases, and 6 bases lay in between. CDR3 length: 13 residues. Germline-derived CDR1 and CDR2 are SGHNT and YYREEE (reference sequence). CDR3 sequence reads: CASSDNSNQPQHF. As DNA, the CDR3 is TGTGCCAGCAGTGACAATAGCAATCAGCCCCAGCATTTT.

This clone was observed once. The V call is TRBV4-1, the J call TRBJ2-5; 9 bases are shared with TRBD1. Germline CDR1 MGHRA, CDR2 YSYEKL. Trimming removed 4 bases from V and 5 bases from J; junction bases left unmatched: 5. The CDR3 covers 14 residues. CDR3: CASSPGTGYETQYF. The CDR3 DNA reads TGCGCCAGCAGCCCAGGGACAGGGTATGAGACCCAGTACTTC.

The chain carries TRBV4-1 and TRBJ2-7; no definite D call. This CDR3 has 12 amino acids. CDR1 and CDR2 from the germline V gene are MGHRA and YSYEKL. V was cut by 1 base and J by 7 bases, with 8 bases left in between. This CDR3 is CASSQGMGEQYF. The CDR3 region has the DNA TGCGCCAGCAGCCAAGGGATGGGAGAGCAGTACTTC.

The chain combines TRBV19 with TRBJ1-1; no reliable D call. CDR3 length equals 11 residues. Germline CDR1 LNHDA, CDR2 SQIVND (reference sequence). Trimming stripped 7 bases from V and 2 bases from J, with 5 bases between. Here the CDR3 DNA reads TGTGCCAGTAAGGAAAACACTGAAGCTTTCTTT. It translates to CASKENTEAFF.

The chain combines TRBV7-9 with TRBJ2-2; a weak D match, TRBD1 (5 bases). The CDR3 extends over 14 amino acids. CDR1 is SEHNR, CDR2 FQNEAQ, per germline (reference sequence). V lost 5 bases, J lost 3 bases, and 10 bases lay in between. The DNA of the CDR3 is TGTGCCAGCAGCGGGCAGGGTTACACCGGGGAGCTGTTTTTT. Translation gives CASSGQGYTGELFF.

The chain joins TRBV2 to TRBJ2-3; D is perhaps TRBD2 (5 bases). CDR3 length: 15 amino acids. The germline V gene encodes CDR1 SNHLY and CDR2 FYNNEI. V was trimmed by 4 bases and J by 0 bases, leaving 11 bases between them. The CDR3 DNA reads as TGTGCCAGCAGTGGAGGGATACTTAGCACAGATACGCAGTATTTT. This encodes CASSGGILSTDTQYF.

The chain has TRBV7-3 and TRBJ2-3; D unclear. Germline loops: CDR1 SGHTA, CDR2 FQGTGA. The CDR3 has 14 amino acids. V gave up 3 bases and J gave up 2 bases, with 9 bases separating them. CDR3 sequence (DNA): TGTGCCAGCAGCTTCTTATTAGACACAGATACGCAGTATTTT. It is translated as CASSFLLDTDTQYF.

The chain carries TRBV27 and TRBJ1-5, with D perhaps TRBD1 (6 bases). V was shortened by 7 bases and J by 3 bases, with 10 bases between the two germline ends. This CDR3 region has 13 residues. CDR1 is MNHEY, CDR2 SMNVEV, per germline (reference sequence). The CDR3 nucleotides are TGTGCCAGCATGTCGGGGGCCAATCAGCCCCAGCATTTT. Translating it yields CASMSGANQPQHF.

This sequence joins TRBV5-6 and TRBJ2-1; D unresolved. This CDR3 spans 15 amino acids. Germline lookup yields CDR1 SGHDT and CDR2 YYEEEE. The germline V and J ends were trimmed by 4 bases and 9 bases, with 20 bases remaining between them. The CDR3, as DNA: TGTGCCAGCAGCAGAGTTCTAGACCTATACGCTGAGCAGTTCTTC. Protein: CASSRVLDLYAEQFF.

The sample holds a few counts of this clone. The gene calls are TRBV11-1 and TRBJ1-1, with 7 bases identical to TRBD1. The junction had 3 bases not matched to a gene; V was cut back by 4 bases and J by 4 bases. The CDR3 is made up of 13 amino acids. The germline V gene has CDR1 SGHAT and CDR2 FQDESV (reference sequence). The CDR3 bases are TGTGCCAGCAGCTATGACAGGGCCACTGAAGCTTTCTTT. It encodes CASSYDRATEAFF.

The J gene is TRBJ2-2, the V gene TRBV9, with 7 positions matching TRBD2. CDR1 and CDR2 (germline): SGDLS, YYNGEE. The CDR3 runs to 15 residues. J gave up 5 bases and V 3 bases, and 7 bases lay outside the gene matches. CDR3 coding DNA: TGTGCCAGCAGCGCCCTCCAGGGACTAACCGGGGAGCTGTTTTTT. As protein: CASSALQGLTGELFF.

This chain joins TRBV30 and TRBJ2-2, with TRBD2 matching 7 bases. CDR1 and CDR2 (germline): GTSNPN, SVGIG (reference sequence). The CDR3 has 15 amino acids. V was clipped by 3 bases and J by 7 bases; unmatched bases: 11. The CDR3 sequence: CAWSHRGAGIGELFF. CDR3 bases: TGTGCCTGGAGCCACCGAGGAGCGGGAATCGGGGAGCTGTTTTTT.

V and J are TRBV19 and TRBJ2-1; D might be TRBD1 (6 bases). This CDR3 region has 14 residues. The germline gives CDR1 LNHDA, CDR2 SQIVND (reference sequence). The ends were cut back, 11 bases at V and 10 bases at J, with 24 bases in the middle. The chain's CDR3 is CASETGLGFGEQFF. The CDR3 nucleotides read TGTGCCTCCGAAACAGGGTTGGGTTTCGGCGAGCAGTTCTTC.

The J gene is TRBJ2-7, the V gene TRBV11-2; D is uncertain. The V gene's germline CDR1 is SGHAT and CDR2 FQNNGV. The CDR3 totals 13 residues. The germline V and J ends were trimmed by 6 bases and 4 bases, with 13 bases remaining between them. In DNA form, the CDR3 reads TGTGCCAGCAGGCTCGGCTACATGTACGAGCAGTACTTC. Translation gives CASRLGYMYEQYF.

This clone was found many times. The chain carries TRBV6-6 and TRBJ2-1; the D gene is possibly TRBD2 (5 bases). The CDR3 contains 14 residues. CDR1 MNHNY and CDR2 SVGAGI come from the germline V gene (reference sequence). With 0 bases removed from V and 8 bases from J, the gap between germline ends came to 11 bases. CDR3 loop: CASSYSSRGDEQFF. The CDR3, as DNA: TGTGCCAGCAGTTACTCAAGCCGGGGAGATGAGCAGTTCTTC.